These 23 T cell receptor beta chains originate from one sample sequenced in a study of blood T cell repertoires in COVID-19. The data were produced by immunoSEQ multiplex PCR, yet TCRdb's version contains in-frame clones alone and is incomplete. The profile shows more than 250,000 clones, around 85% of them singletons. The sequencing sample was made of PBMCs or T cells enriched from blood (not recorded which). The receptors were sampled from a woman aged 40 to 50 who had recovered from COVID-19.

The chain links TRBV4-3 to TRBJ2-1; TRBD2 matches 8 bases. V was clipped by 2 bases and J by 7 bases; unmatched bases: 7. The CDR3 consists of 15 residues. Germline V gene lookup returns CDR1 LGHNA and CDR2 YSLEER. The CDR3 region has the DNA TGCGCCAGCAGCCAATCGTTACTAGCGGTTAATGAGCAGTTCTTC. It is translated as CASSQSLLAVNEQFF.

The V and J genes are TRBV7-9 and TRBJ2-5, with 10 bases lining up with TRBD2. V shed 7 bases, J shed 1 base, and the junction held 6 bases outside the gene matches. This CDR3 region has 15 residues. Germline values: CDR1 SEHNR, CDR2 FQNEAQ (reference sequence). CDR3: CASTTPSGGQETQYF. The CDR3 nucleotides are TGTGCCAGCACCACCCCTAGCGGGGGCCAAGAGACCCAGTACTTC.

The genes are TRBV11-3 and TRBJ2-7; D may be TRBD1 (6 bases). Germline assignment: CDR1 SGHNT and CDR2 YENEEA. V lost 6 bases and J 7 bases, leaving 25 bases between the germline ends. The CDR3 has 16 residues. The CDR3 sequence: CASRIQVADRLVEQYF. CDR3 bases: TGTGCCAGCAGAATTCAAGTCGCCGACAGGTTAGTGGAGCAGTACTTC.

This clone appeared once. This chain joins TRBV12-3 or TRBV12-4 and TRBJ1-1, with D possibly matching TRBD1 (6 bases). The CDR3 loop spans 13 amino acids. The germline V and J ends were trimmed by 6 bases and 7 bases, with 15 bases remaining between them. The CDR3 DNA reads TGTGCCAGCAGCGCTACTTACAGGGATGAAGCTTTCTTT. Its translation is CASSATYRDEAFF.

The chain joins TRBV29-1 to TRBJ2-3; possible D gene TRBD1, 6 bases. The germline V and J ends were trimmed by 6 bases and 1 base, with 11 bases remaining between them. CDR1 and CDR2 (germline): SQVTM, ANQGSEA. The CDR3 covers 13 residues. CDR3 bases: TGCAGCGTCGGACAGCCTGGCACAGATACGCAGTATTTT. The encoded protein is CSVGQPGTDTQYF.

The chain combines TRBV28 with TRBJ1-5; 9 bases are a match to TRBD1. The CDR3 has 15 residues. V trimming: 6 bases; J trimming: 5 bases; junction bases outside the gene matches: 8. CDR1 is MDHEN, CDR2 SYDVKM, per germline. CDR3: CASSRDRDDYQPQHF. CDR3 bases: TGTGCCAGCAGCCGGGACAGGGACGATTATCAGCCCCAGCATTTT.

Here the CDR3 reads CASSQRGEDQPQHF. DNA for the CDR3: TGTGCCAGCAGCCAACGGGGGGAAGATCAGCCCCAGCATTTT. The chain is built from TRBV3-1 (or the pseudogene TRBV3-2) and TRBJ1-5, with D possibly matching TRBD1 (5 bases). CDR3 length equals 14 residues. The germline CDR1 and CDR2 sequences are LGHDT and YNNKEL (reference sequence). V was clipped by 2 bases and J by 5 bases, with 10 bases between them.

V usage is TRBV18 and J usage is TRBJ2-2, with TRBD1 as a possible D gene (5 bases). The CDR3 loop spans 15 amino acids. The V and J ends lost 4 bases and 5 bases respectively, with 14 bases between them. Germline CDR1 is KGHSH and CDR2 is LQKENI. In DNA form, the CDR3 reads TGTGCCAGCTCACTATCCCAGGGTCGGACCGGGGAGCTGTTTTTT. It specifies CASSLSQGRTGELFF.

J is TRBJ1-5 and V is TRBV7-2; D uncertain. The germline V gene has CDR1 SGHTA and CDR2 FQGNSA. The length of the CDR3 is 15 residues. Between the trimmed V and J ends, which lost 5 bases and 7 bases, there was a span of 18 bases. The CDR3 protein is CASSTRGVVWQPQHF. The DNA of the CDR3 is TGTGCCAGCAGCACCCGCGGGGTTGTGTGGCAGCCCCAGCATTTT.

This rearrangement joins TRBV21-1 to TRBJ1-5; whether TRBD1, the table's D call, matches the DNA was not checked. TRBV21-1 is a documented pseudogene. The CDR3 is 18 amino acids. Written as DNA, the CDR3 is TGTGCCAGCAGCAACCCGACAGGGGCGACATATAGCAATCAGCCCCAGCATTTT. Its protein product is CASSNPTGATYSNQPQHF.

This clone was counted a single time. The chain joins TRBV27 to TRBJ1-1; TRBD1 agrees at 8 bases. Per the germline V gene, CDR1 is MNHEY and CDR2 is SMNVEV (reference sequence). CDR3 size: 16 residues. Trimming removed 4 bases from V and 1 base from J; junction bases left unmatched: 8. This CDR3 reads CASSSQGAIGNTEAFF. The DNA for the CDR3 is TGTGCCAGCAGTTCCCAGGGGGCTATCGGGAACACTGAAGCTTTCTTT.

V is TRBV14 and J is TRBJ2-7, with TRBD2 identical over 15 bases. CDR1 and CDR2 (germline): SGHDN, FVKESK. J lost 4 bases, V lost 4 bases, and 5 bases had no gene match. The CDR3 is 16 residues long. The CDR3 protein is CASSRTGTSGRYEQYF. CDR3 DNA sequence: TGTGCCAGCAGCCGAACCGGGACTAGCGGGAGGTACGAGCAGTACTTC.

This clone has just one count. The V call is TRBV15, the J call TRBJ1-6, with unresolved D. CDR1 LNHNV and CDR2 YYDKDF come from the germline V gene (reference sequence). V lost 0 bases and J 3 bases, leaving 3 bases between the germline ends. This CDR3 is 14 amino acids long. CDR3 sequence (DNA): TGTGCCACCAGCAGAGACAGCTATAATTCACCCCTCCACTTT. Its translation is CATSRDSYNSPLHF. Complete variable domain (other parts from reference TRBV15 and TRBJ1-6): DAMVIQNPRYQVTQFGKPVTLSCSQTLNHNVMYWYQQKSSQAPKLLFHYYDKDFNNEADTPDNFQSRRPNTSFCFLDIRSPGLGDTAMYLCATSRDSYNSPLHFGNGTRLTVT.

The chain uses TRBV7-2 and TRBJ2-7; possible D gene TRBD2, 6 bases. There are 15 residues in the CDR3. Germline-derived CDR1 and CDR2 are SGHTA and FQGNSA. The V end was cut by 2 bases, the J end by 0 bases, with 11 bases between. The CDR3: CASSLSGESSYEQYF. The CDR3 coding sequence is TGTGCCAGCAGCTTATCGGGGGAAAGCTCCTACGAGCAGTACTTC.

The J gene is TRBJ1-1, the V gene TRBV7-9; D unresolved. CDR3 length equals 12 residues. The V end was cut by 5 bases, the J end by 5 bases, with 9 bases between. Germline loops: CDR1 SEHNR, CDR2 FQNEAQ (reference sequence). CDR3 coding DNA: TGTGCCAGCAGCCTCCGAGGGACTGAAGCTTTCTTT. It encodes CASSLRGTEAFF.

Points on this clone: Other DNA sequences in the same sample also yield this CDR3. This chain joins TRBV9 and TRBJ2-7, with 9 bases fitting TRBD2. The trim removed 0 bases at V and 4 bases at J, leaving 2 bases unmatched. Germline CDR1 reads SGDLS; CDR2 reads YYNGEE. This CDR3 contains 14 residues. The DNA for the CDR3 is TGTGCCAGCAGCGTAGAGGCGGGAGGGTACGAGCAGTACTTC. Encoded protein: CASSVEAGGYEQYF.

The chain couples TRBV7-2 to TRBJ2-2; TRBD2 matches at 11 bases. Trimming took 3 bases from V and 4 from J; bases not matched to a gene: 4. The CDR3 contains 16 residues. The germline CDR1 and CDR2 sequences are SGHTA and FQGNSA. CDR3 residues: CASSFVGTSGTGELFF. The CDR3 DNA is TGTGCCAGCAGCTTTGTTGGGACTAGCGGCACCGGGGAGCTGTTTTTT.

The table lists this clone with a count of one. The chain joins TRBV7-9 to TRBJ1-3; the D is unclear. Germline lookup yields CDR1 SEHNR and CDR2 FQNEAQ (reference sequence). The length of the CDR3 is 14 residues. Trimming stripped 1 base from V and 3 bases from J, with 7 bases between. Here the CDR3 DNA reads TGTGCCAGCAGCTTAGGACTTATTGGAAACACCATATATTTT. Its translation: CASSLGLIGNTIYF.

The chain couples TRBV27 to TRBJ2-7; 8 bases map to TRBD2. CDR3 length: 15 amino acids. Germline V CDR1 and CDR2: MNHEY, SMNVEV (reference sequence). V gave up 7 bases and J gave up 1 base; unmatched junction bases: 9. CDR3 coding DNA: TGTGCCAGCAAATCCCGGGAGGGGAATTCCTACGAGCAGTACTTC. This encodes CASKSREGNSYEQYF.

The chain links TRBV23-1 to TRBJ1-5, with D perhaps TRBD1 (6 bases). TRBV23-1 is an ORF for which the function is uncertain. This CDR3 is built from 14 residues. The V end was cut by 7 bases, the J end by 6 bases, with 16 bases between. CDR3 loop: CASTLGGYGQPQHF. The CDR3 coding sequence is TGCGCCAGCACCCTAGGGGGATACGGTCAGCCCCAGCATTTT.

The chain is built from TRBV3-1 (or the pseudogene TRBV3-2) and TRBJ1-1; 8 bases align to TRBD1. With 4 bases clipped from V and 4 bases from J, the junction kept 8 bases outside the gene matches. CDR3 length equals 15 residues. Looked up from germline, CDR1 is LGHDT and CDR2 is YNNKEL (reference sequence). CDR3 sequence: CASSLQGGSLTEAFF. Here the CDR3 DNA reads TGTGCCAGCAGCCTACAGGGGGGGAGCCTCACTGAAGCTTTCTTT.

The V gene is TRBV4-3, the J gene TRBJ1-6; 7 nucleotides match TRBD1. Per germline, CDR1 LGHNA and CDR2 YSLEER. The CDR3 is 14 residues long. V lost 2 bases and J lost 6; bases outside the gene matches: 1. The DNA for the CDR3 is TGCGCCAGCAGCCAATGGGACAGTAATTCACCCCTCCACTTT. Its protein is CASSQWDSNSPLHF.

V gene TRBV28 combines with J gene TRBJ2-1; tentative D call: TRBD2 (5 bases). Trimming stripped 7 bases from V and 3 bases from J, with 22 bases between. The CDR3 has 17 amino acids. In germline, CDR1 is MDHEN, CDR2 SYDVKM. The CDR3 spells CASTPASGEKNYNEQFF. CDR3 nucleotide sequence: TGTGCCAGCACCCCCGCATCCGGGGAAAAAAACTACAATGAGCAGTTCTTC.